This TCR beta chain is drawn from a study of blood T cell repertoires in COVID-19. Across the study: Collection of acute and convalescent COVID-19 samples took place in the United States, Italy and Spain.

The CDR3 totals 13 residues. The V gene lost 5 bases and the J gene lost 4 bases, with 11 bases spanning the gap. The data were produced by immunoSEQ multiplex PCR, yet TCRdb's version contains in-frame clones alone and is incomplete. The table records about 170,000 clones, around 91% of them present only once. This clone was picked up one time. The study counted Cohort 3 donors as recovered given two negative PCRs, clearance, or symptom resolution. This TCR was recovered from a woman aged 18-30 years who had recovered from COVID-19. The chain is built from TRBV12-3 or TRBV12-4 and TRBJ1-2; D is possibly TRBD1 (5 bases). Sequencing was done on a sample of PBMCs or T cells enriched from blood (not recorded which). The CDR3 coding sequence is TGTGCCAGCAGTCCCACAGGAACCTATGGCTACACCTTC. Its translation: CASSPTGTYGYTF.